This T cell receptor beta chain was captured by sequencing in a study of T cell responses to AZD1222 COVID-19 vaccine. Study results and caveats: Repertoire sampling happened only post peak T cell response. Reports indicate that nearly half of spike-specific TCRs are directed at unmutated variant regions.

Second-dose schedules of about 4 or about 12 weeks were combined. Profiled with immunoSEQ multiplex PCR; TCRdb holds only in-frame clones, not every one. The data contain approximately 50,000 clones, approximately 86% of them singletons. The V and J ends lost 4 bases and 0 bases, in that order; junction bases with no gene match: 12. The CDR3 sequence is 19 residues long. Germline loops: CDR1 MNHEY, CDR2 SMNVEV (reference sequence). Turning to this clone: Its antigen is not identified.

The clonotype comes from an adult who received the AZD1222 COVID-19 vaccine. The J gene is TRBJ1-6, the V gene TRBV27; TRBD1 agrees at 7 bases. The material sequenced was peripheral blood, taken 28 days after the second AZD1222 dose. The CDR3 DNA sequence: TGTGCCAGCAGTTCGTATACAGGCAGGGGGAGCTCCTATAATTCACCCCTCCACTTT. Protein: CASSSYTGRGSSYNSPLHF.